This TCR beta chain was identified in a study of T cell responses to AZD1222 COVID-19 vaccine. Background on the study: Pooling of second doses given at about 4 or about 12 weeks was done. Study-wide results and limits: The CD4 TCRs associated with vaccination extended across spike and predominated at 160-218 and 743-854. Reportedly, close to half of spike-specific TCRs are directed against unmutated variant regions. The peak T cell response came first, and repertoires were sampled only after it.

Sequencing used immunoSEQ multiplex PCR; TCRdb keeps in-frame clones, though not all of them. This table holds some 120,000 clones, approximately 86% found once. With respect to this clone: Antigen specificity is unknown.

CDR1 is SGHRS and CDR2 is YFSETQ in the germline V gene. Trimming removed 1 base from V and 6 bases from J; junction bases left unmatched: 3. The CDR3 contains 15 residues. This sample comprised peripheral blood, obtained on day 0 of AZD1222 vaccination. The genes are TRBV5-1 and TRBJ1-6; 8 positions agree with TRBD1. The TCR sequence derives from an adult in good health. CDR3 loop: CASSLRTGFNSPLHF. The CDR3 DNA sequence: TGCGCCAGCAGCTTGAGGACAGGGTTTAATTCACCCCTCCACTTT.